This T cell receptor (beta chain) was recovered during a study of T cell repertoires in ileal Crohn's disease. Overall study: All patients had surgery for stricturing (about 60%) or penetrating (around 40%) disease. Study results and limitations: Clonal expansions were more frequent in active smokers than non-smokers at surgery. Every patient over 26.8% clonality showed endoscopic recurrence.

Adults with ileal or ileocolonic Crohn's disease and an indication for resection were eligible. Only in-frame clones appear in the TCRdb table, and some are missing; sequencing was by immunoSEQ multiplex PCR. The sample lists 15,000 or so clones; under 90% were seen once. The CDR3 consists of 15 residues. The V gene's germline CDR1 is LNHDA and CDR2 SQIVND (reference sequence). V shed 6 bases and J 6 bases; nucleotides not matched to a gene: 5. Worth noting for this clone: Its antigen is not identified.

The chain is built from TRBV19 and TRBJ2-3; 14 bases align to TRBD2. Material: ileal tissue. The sequence derives from an adult with Crohn's disease. The CDR3 region is CASRTSGGASDTQYF. The CDR3 DNA reads as TGTGCCAGTAGGACTAGCGGGGGGGCCTCGGATACGCAGTATTTT.